This passage covers 23 T cell receptor beta chains from one sample sequenced in a study of cytotoxic CD8 clonotypes in ibrutinib-treated CLL. The table came from immunoSEQ multiplex PCR; TCRdb's copy has only in-frame clones and leaves some out. The sample holds about 160,000 clones; about 88% are singletons and the top ten take 3% to 3.5%. The sequences come from PBMCs, collected at disease progression, from a patient treated with ibrutinib. These receptors were collected from a human donor with chronic lymphocytic leukemia.

Worth noting for this clone: The same CDR3 is also encoded by other DNA sequences in this sample. The chain is built from TRBV11-3 and TRBJ2-3; the D is unclear. With 5 bases removed from V and 3 bases from J, the gap between germline ends came to 6 bases. Germline V gives CDR1 SGHNT, CDR2 YENEEA. The CDR3 has 12 residues. CDR3 amino acids: CASSLGTDTQYF. Here the CDR3 DNA reads TGTGCCAGCAGCCTTGGGACAGATACGCAGTATTTT.

In DNA, the CDR3 is TGTGCCAGCAGCAAAGCGGGAGAAAGGCACAATGAGCAGTTCTTC. It yields the protein CASSKAGERHNEQFF. This chain uses TRBV7-3 with TRBJ2-1; the match to TRBD2 covers 8 bases. Germline loops: CDR1 SGHTA, CDR2 FQGTGA. V lost 5 bases to trimming and J lost 5 bases; unmatched junction nucleotides: 8. The CDR3 has 15 residues. Based on the CDR3 plus reference TRBV7-3 and TRBJ2-1, the full variable domain is GAGVSQTPSNKVTEKGKYVELRCDPISGHTALYWYRQSLGQGPEFLIYFQGTGAADDSGLPNDRFFAVRPEGSVSTLKIQRTERGDSAVYLCASSKAGERHNEQFFGPGTRLTVL.

The CDR3 DNA is TGTGCCTGGAGTCTCAGACAGGGATCTGAGGCCGAAGCTTTCTTT. Translated: CAWSLRQGSEAEAFF. The V and J genes are TRBV30 and TRBJ1-1; 7 bases line up with TRBD1. The CDR3 consists of 15 residues. The V gene end was trimmed by 2 bases and the J gene end by 8 bases; junction bases not matched to a gene: 14. The V gene's germline CDR1 is GTSNPN and CDR2 SVGIG (reference sequence).

The V call is TRBV4-2, the J call TRBJ1-3; possible D gene TRBD1, 6 bases. The germline V and J ends were trimmed by 1 base and 1 base, with 11 bases remaining between them. CDR1 is LGHNA, CDR2 YNFKEQ, per germline. This CDR3 spans 16 amino acids. CDR3 coding DNA: TGTGCCAGCAGCCAAGTACAGGGTTGGTCTGGAAACACCATATATTTT. Encoded protein: CASSQVQGWSGNTIYF.

This rearrangement joins TRBV7-8 to TRBJ2-2; TRBD2 is a possible D gene (6 bases). Between the trimmed V and J ends, which lost 5 bases and 4 bases, there was a span of 17 bases. Germline V lookup: CDR1 SGHVS, CDR2 FQNEAQ. The CDR3 length is 16 residues. The CDR3 spells CASSHSMLATTGELFF. The CDR3 DNA follows: TGTGCCAGCAGCCATTCGATGCTAGCGACCACCGGGGAGCTGTTTTTT. Full variable domain (outside the CDR3, taken from reference TRBV7-8 and TRBJ2-2): GAGVSQSPRYKVAKRGQDVALRCDPISGHVSLFWYQQALGQGPEFLTYFQNEAQLDKSGLPSDRFFAERPEGSVSTLKIQRTQQEDSAVYLCASSHSMLATTGELFFGEGSRLTVL.

The gene calls are TRBV25-1 and TRBJ2-5; no clear D. V dropped 1 base and J dropped 2 bases, with 20 bases sitting between them. Germline V CDR1 and CDR2: MGHDK, SYGVNS. The CDR3 runs to 18 residues. CDR3 bases: TGTGCCAGCAGTGAATCCTCCAGCTTGGGGTTTCGGCAAGAGACCCAGTACTTC. Amino acid sequence: CASSESSSLGFRQETQYF.

This clone was observed a single time. This chain joins TRBV9 and TRBJ2-1; 7 bases fit TRBD2. With 5 bases clipped from V and 8 bases from J, the junction kept 13 bases outside the gene matches. This CDR3 has 15 amino acids. Germline values: CDR1 SGDLS, CDR2 YYNGEE. The CDR3 DNA is TGTGCCAGCAGGAAGACTAGCAGTCCGAGTCATGAGCAGTTCTTC. This translates into CASRKTSSPSHEQFF.

The genes are TRBV11-3 and TRBJ2-2, with 9 bases aligning to TRBD1. V shed 2 bases and J 3 bases; nucleotides not matched to a gene: 1. Germline CDR1 is SGHNT and CDR2 is YENEEA. The CDR3 has 15 amino acids. The CDR3 bases are TGTGCCAGCAGCTTACGGGACAGGGACACCGGGGAGCTGTTTTTT. Its translation is CASSLRDRDTGELFF.

The chain combines TRBV19 with TRBJ2-7; weak D call: TRBD2 (6 bases). This CDR3 region has 16 residues. Trimming shortened V by 4 bases and J by 2 bases, and 18 bases separated the two germline ends. Germline CDR1 is LNHDA and CDR2 is SQIVND (reference sequence). Here the CDR3 reads CASSTSRGGIAYEQYF. The CDR3 coding sequence is TGTGCCAGTAGTACATCACGGGGAGGAATAGCCTACGAGCAGTACTTC.

A few counts support this clone. This rearrangement joins TRBV5-4 to TRBJ1-2; no clear D gene. The CDR3 is made up of 14 amino acids. Germline CDR1 is SGHNT and CDR2 is YYREEE (reference sequence). V was shortened by 0 bases and J by 1 base, with 7 bases between the two germline ends. The CDR3 nucleotides read TGTGCCAGCAGCTTGGAACGGATTAACTATGGCTACACCTTC. Translating gives CASSLERINYGYTF. The complete variable domain, with remaining parts taken from reference TRBV5-4 and TRBJ1-2, reads ETGVTQSPTHLIKTRGQQVTLRCSSQSGHNTVSWYQQALGQGPQFIFQYYREEENGRGNFPPRFSGLQFPNYSSELNVNALELDDSALYLCASSLERINYGYTFGSGTRLTVV.

The V gene is TRBV6-4, the J gene TRBJ2-2; D is ambiguous. CDR3 size: 14 residues. Germline lookup yields CDR1 MRHNA and CDR2 SNTAGT. V lost 2 bases and J lost 4, with 8 bases in between. The CDR3 nucleotides are TGTGCCAGCAGTGACGAGGATCGCACCGGGGAGCTGTTTTTT. It translates to CASSDEDRTGELFF.

This rearrangement joins TRBV14 to TRBJ2-3; the D is unclear. The CDR3 consists of 13 residues. Germline V CDR1 and CDR2: SGHDN, FVKESK. The V end lost 3 bases, the J end lost 2 bases, and 6 bases lay between the germline ends. CDR3 protein: CASSQSLTDTQYF. CDR3 in DNA: TGTGCCAGCAGCCAGAGCCTCACAGATACGCAGTATTTT.

The chain recombines TRBV5-1 with TRBJ1-2; D remains ambiguous. The germline V gene has CDR1 SGHRS and CDR2 YFSETQ. The V and J ends lost 2 bases and 2 bases respectively, with 10 bases between them. The length of the CDR3 is 14 residues. CDR3 coding DNA: TGCGCCAGCAGCTTTATTAGCAAGAACTATGGCTACACCTTC. It yields the protein CASSFISKNYGYTF.

In this sample, this clone turned up once. The chain has TRBV6-1 and TRBJ1-5, with D maybe TRBD1 (5 bases). Germline lookup yields CDR1 MNHNS and CDR2 SASEGT. V dropped 4 bases and J dropped 4 bases, with 11 bases sitting between them. CDR3 length: 14 residues. The CDR3 region is CASSGGGENQPQHF. In nucleotides, the CDR3 is TGTGCCAGCAGTGGAGGAGGGGAAAATCAGCCCCAGCATTTT.

The chain employs TRBV7-6 and TRBJ2-5; D might be TRBD1 (6 bases). The V gene lost 5 bases and the J gene lost 3 bases, with 16 bases spanning the gap. The V gene's germline CDR1 is SGHVS and CDR2 FNYEAQ. The CDR3 spans 15 residues. The CDR3 sequence is CASSAGTSREETQYF. The CDR3 DNA follows: TGTGCCAGCAGCGCCGGGACAAGCAGAGAAGAGACCCAGTACTTC.

This chain links TRBV19 with TRBJ1-1; 7 bases agree with TRBD1. The CDR3 has 15 residues. After removal of 7 bases from V and 5 bases from J, the junction contained 13 bases not matched to a gene. CDR1 LNHDA and CDR2 SQIVND come from the germline V gene (reference sequence). For the CDR3, the DNA is TGTGCCAGTATCGGACAGGAGACGGGACCAACTGAAGCTTTCTTT. Translation gives CASIGQETGPTEAFF.

The chain links TRBV19 to TRBJ2-7; 8 bases map to TRBD2. The CDR3 runs 14 residues. Trimming cost V 3 bases and J 5 bases; bases outside gene matches: 6. Germline V gene sequence: CDR1 LNHDA, CDR2 SQIVND (reference sequence). The CDR3 region is CASSILAGIDEQYF. CDR3 DNA sequence: TGTGCCAGTAGTATTTTAGCGGGAATCGACGAGCAGTACTTC.

The table lists this clone with a few counts. The rearrangement joins TRBV28 to TRBJ1-4; a weak D match, TRBD1 (5 bases). The CDR3 sequence is 16 residues long. Germline V gene data show CDR1 as MDHEN and CDR2 as SYDVKM. The V end was cut by 6 bases, the J end by 7 bases, with 21 bases between. The CDR3 region is CASRRNKFGAGEKLFF. For the CDR3, the DNA is TGTGCCAGCAGGCGTAACAAGTTTGGGGCCGGTGAAAAACTGTTTTTT.

J is TRBJ2-7 and V is TRBV14; D gene ambiguous. The CDR3 loop spans 12 amino acids. Trimming shortened V by 3 bases and J by 2 bases, and 5 bases separated the two germline ends. Germline V gene sequence: CDR1 SGHDN, CDR2 FVKESK. CDR3 DNA sequence: TGTGCCAGCAGCCAGCTCCCCTACGAGCAGTACTTC. This gives the protein CASSQLPYEQYF.

In nucleotides, the CDR3 is TGTGCCAGCAGACTAGGGCAGGAGACCCAGTACTTC. Translated: CASRLGQETQYF. The V and J genes are TRBV6-6 and TRBJ2-5; possible D gene TRBD2, 5 bases. The CDR3 is 12 amino acids. Germline V lookup: CDR1 MNHNY, CDR2 SVGAGI (reference sequence). Trimming removed 6 bases from V and 5 bases from J, with 10 bases in between.

The chain is built from TRBV7-2 and TRBJ1-2; 7 bases agree with TRBD1. Germline V CDR1 and CDR2: SGHTA, FQGNSA. The CDR3 contains 13 residues. Germline trimming cut 5 bases from V and 7 bases from J; bases unmatched to any gene: 7. Here the CDR3 reads CASSQQGWGGYTF. CDR3 DNA: TGTGCCAGCAGCCAACAGGGGTGGGGTGGCTACACCTTC.

V usage is TRBV4-3 and J usage is TRBJ1-5; D may be TRBD1 (6 bases). V was clipped by 0 bases and J by 4 bases, with 10 bases between them. Germline assignment: CDR1 LGHNA and CDR2 YSLEER. This CDR3 contains 15 residues. In DNA, the CDR3 is TGCGCCAGCAGCCAAGAACCGAGGGGGAATCAGCCCCAGCATTTT. As protein: CASSQEPRGNQPQHF.

This clone was counted once. The V call is TRBV5-6, the J call TRBJ2-7, with 14 bases lining up with TRBD2. The CDR3 extends over 18 amino acids. V lost 0 bases and J lost 7; bases outside the gene matches: 12. From germline, CDR1 is SGHDT and CDR2 YYEEEE. CDR3 amino acids: CASSLAPGLAGGHREQYF. DNA of the CDR3: TGTGCCAGCAGCTTGGCACCCGGACTAGCGGGAGGCCATCGGGAGCAGTACTTC.